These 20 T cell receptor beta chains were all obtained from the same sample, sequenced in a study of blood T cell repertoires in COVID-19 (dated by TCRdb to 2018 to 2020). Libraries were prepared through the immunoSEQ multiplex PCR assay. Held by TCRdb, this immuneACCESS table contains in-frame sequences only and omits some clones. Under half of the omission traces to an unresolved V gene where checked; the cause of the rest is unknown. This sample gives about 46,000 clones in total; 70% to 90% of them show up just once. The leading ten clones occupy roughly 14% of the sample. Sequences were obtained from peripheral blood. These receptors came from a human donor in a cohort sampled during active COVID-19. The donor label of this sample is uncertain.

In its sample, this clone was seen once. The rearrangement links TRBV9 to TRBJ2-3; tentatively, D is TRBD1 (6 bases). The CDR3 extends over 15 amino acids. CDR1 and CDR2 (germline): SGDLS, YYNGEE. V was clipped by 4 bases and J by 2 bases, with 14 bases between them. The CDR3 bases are TGTGCCAGCAGCCAGGACAGTCCCTACACAGATACGCAGTATTTT. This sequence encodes CASSQDSPYTDTQYF.

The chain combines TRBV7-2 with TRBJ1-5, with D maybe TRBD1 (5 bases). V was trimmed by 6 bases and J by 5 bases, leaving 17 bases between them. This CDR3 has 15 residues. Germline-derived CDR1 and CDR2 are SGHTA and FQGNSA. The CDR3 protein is CASRASSGGYQPQHF. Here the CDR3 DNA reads TGTGCCAGCAGGGCGTCCTCGGGGGGTTATCAGCCCCAGCATTTT.

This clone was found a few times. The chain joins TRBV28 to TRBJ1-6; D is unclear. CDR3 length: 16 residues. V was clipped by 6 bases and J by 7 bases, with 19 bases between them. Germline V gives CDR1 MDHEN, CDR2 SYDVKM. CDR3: CASSPKAWLRNSPLHF. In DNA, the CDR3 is TGTGCCAGCAGCCCCAAAGCGTGGTTGAGGAATTCACCCCTCCACTTT.

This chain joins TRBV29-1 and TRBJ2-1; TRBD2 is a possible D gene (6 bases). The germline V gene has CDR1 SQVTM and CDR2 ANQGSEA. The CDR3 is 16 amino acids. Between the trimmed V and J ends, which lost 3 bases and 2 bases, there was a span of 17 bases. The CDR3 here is CSVDGGIDTAYNEQFF. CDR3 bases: TGCAGCGTTGATGGGGGGATTGACACGGCCTACAATGAGCAGTTCTTC.

The CDR3 nucleotides are TGTGCCAGCAGCTCCCTTCTTAGCGGAACTAGCACAGATACGCAGTATTTT. The encoded protein is CASSSLLSGTSTDTQYF. The chain carries TRBV7-9 and TRBJ2-3; the D gene is possibly TRBD2 (6 bases). Germline lookup yields CDR1 SEHNR and CDR2 FQNEAQ (reference sequence). The CDR3 is made up of 17 amino acids. V was trimmed by 4 bases and J by 0 bases, leaving 17 bases between them.

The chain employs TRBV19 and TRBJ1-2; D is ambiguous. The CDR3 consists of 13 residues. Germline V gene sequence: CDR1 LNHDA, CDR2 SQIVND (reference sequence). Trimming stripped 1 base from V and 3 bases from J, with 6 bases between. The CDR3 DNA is TGTGCCAGTAGTATAGCACAAGACTATGGCTACACCTTC. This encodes CASSIAQDYGYTF. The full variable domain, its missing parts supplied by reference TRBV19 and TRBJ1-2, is DGGITQSPKYLFRKEGQNVTLSCEQNLNHDAMYWYRQDPGQGLRLIYYSQIVNDFQKGDIAEGYSVSREKKESFPLTVTSAQKNPTAFYLCASSIAQDYGYTFGSGTRLTVV.

The CDR3 spells CASRTGPGTDTQYF. CDR3 nucleotide sequence: TGTGCCAGCCGGACAGGCCCCGGGACAGATACGCAGTATTTT. The chain joins TRBV2 to TRBJ2-3; 7 bases are shared with TRBD1. After removal of 8 bases from V and 3 bases from J, the junction contained 8 bases not matched to a gene. The CDR3 totals 14 residues. The germline gives CDR1 SNHLY, CDR2 FYNNEI.

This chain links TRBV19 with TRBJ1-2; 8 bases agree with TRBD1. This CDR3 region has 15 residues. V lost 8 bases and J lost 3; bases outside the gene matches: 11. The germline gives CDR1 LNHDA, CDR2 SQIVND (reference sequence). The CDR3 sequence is CASESFQQGDYGYTF. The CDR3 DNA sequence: TGTGCCAGTGAGTCCTTCCAACAGGGGGACTATGGCTACACCTTC.

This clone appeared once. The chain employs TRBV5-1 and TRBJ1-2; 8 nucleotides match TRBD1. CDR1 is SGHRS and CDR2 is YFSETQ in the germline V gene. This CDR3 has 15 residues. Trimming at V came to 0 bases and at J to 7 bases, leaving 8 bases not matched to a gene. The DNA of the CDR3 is TGCGCCAGCAGCTTGGTTGCAGGGGGCGAGACTGGCTACACCTTC. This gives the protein CASSLVAGGETGYTF.

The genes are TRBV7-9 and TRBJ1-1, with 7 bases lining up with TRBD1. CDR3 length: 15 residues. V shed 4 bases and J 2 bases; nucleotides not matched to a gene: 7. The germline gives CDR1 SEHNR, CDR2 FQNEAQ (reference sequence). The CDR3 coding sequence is TGTGCCAGCAGCTCGTACCGGGACAGAAACACTGAAGCTTTCTTT. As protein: CASSSYRDRNTEAFF.

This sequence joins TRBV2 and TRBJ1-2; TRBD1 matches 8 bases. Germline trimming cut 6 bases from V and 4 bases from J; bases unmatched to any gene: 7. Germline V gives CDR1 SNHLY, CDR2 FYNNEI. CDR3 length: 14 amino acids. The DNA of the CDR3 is TGTGCCAGCAGCGAGACAGGGGAGGGCTATGGCTACACCTTC. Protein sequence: CASSETGEGYGYTF.

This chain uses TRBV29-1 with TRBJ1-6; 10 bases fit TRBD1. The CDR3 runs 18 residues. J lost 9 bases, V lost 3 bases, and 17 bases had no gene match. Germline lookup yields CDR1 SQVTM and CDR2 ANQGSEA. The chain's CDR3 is CSVDGVGVRGTGASPLHF. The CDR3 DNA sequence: TGCAGCGTTGATGGAGTTGGTGTCCGCGGGACAGGGGCTTCACCCCTCCACTTT.

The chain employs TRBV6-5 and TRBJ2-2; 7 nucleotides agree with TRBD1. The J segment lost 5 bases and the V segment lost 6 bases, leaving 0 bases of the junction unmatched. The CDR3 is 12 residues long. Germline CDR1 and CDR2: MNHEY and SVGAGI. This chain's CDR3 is CASRTGTGELFF. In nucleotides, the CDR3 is TGTGCCAGCAGGACAGGGACCGGGGAGCTGTTTTTT.

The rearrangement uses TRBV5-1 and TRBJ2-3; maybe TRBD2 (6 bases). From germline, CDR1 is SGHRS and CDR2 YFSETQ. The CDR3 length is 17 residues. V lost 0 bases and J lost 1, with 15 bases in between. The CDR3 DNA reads TGCGCCAGCAGCTTGGGGGGTTCGGGACTGCGCACAGATACGCAGTATTTT. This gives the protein CASSLGGSGLRTDTQYF. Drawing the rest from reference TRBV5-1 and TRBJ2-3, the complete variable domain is KAGVTQTPRYLIKTRGQQVTLSCSPISGHRSVSWYQQTPGQGLQFLFEYFSETQRNKGNFPGRFSGRQFSNSRSEMNVSTLELGDSALYLCASSLGGSGLRTDTQYFGPGTRLTVL.

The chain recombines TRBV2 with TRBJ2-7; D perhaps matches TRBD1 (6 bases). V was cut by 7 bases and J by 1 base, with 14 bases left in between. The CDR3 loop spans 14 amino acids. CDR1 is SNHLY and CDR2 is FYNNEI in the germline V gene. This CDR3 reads CASMGQGQSYEQYF. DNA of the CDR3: TGTGCCAGCATGGGGCAGGGGCAATCCTACGAGCAGTACTTC.

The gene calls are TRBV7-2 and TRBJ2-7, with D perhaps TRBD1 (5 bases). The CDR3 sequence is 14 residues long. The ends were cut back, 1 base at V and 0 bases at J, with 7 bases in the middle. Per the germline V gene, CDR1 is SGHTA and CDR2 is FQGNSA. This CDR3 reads CASSLDRSSYEQYF. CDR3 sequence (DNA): TGTGCCAGCAGCTTAGACAGGAGCTCCTACGAGCAGTACTTC.

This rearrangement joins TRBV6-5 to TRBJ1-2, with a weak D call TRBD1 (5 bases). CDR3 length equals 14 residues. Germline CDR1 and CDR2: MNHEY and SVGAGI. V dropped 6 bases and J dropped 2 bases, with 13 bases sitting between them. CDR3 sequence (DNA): TGTGCCAGCAGCCGCTTCGGGGGGAACTATGGCTACACCTTC. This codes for CASSRFGGNYGYTF.

The CDR3 is CSVETAVHEQYF. In DNA form, the CDR3 reads TGCAGCGTTGAAACCGCGGTGCACGAGCAGTACTTC. This sequence joins TRBV29-1 and TRBJ2-7, with no clear D. V gave up 2 bases and J gave up 5 bases, with 10 bases separating them. The CDR3 is made up of 12 amino acids. Germline CDR1 is SQVTM and CDR2 is ANQGSEA.

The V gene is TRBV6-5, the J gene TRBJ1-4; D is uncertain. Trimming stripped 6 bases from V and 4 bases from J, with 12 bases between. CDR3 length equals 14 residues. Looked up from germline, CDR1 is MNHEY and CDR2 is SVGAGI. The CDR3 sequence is CASRLTGGNEKLFF. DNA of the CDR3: TGTGCCAGCAGGCTGACGGGAGGTAATGAAAAACTGTTTTTT.

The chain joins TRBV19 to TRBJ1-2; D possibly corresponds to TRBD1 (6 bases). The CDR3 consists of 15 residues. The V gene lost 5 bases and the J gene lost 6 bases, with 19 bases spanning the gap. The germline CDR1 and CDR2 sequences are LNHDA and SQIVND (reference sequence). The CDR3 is CASSATGRVLDGYTF. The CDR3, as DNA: TGTGCCAGTAGTGCCACAGGGAGAGTATTGGATGGCTACACCTTC.